These 8 T cell receptor beta chains share one sample of origin, sequenced in a study of OX40 agonist ivuxolimab in advanced cancers. Some clones are missing from TCRdb's copy, which holds only in-frame ones; the method was immunoSEQ multiplex PCR. In the table there are about 50,000 clones, around 90% of which are singletons. Source: CD4+ or CD8+ T cells sorted from blood, taken in a trial of the OX40 agonist ivuxolimab. The receptors stem from an adult with an advanced solid tumor such as melanoma, head and neck, liver or kidney cancer.

With respect to this clone: Other DNA sequences of this sample code for an identical CDR3. The chain has TRBV2 and TRBJ1-2; no firm D call. The CDR3 sequence is 14 residues long. From germline, CDR1 is SNHLY and CDR2 FYNNEI. Trimming shortened V by 5 bases and J by 8 bases, and 18 bases separated the two germline ends. CDR3: CASSPGGSAAGYTF. CDR3 DNA: TGTGCCAGCAGTCCGGGTGGGTCAGCGGCCGGCTACACCTTC.

Only one count was recorded for this clone. The chain is built from TRBV19 and TRBJ1-1; 7 bases are a match to TRBD1. The CDR3 spans 14 residues. V was clipped by 7 bases and J by 1 base; unmatched bases: 6. Germline loops: CDR1 LNHDA, CDR2 SQIVND (reference sequence). The CDR3 DNA follows: TGTGCCAGTATTCTGGGACAGCAGAACACTGAAGCTTTCTTT. Encoded protein: CASILGQQNTEAFF.

The V gene is TRBV27, the J gene TRBJ2-3; D is unresolved. Germline V lookup: CDR1 MNHEY, CDR2 SMNVEV (reference sequence). The CDR3 extends over 14 amino acids. Trimming took off 4 bases at V and 1 base at J, with 9 bases between the two ends. This CDR3 reads CASSSPWGTDTQYF. In DNA form, the CDR3 reads TGTGCCAGCAGTTCCCCGTGGGGCACAGATACGCAGTATTTT.

The rearrangement uses TRBV27 and TRBJ2-4; a weak D match, TRBD2 (7 bases). Germline V CDR1 and CDR2: MNHEY, SMNVEV (reference sequence). Trimming removed 4 bases from V and 1 base from J, with 11 bases in between. This CDR3 has 15 residues. In nucleotides, the CDR3 is TGTGCCAGCAGTTGGGGAGGGGGGGCCAAAAACATTCAGTACTTC. It translates to CASSWGGGAKNIQYF.

V usage is TRBV28 and J usage is TRBJ1-3; 7 nucleotides line up with TRBD1. The germline CDR1 and CDR2 sequences are MDHEN and SYDVKM. V was clipped by 10 bases and J by 2 bases; unmatched bases: 2. This CDR3 has 12 amino acids. In nucleotides, the CDR3 is TGTGCCACAGGGACAGCTGGAAACACCATATATTTT. Its protein is CATGTAGNTIYF.

J is TRBJ1-5 and V is TRBV5-6; D gene uncertain. Trimming pared 3 bases from V and 5 bases from J, leaving 18 bases between. Germline V gene lookup returns CDR1 SGHDT and CDR2 YYEEEE. The CDR3 covers 16 residues. The CDR3 sequence: CASSSYRDTIYQPQHF. DNA of the CDR3: TGTGCCAGCAGCTCCTACCGAGACACGATTTATCAGCCCCAGCATTTT. Together with reference TRBV5-6 and TRBJ1-5, the CDR3 gives the full variable domain: DAGVTQSPTHLIKTRGQQVTLRCSPKSGHDTVSWYQQALGQGPQFIFQYYEEEERQRGNFPDRFSGHQFPNYSSELNVNALLLGDSALYLCASSSYRDTIYQPQHFGDGTRLSIL.

This rearrangement joins TRBV19 to TRBJ1-1; TRBD1 aligns across 9 bases. This CDR3 has 14 residues. Per germline, CDR1 LNHDA and CDR2 SQIVND (reference sequence). V gave up 7 bases and J gave up 5 bases; unmatched junction bases: 8. The DNA for the CDR3 is TGTGCCAGTACCCCGGGACAGGGACGGACTGAAGCTTTCTTT. Protein: CASTPGQGRTEAFF.

The gene calls are TRBV5-1 and TRBJ2-1; weak D call: TRBD1 (5 bases). This CDR3 is built from 15 residues. In germline, CDR1 is SGHRS, CDR2 YFSETQ. The V end was cut by 4 bases, the J end by 2 bases, with 13 bases between. This chain's CDR3 is CASSTTRVTYNEQFF. The CDR3 region has the DNA TGCGCCAGCAGCACAACCAGGGTTACCTACAATGAGCAGTTCTTC.